The present TCR beta chain was sequenced within a study of blood T cell repertoires in COVID-19. Study summary: Italy, Spain and the United States were the sources of the convalescent and acute COVID-19 samples.

Participants were aged about 18 to 100 years from about two dozen US areas. Clinical histories supplied by participants themselves formed the basis of cohort assignment. Profiling relied on immunoSEQ multiplex PCR, and the TCRdb table lists in-frame clones only, not all of them. The sample has approximately 210,000 clones; 81% are singletons. J lost 8 bases, V lost 0 bases, and 12 bases had no gene match. The germline V gene encodes CDR1 KGHSH and CDR2 LQKENI. The CDR3 extends over 16 amino acids. The chain has TRBV18 and TRBJ1-2; 7 bases align to TRBD1. The TCR was taken from a woman between 45 and 60 years old with acute COVID-19. Sample: PBMCs or T cells enriched from blood (not recorded which). Written as DNA, the CDR3 is TGTGCCAGCTCACCACCAAATGAGGGGGCCCACTCGGGCTACACCTTC. Translation gives CASSPPNEGAHSGYTF. Full variable domain (rest looked up from reference TRBV18 and TRBJ1-2): NAGVMQNPRHLVRRRGQEARLRCSPMKGHSHVYWYRQLPEEGLKFMVYLQKENIIDESGMPKERFSAEFPKEGPSILRIQQVVRGDSAAYFCASSPPNEGAHSGYTFGSGTRLTVV.